A selection of T cell receptor beta chains follows, all from one sample in a study of tumor T cells in aggressive B-cell lymphoma. Data came from immunoSEQ multiplex PCR; TCRdb stores just in-frame clones and leaves some out. Of about 3,000 clones detected, around 85% appear once; the ten largest clones hold 4% to 5%. The sequenced sample was tumor tissue. These receptors were collected from an adult with diffuse large B cell lymphoma. CDR3s include the opening cysteine and the closing phenylalanine or tryptophan. The D gene is left open where the match is weak. Rows give clone size only sometimes, using once, few, many, or a class for an expanded clone.

CDR3: CASSLDGGWGKLFF
DNA: TGTGCCAGCAGCTTAGATGGGGGCTGGGGAAAACTGTTTTTT
length: 14
J: TRBJ1-4
V: TRBV11-2
size: .
D: .

CDR3: CASSILGGHTEAFF
DNA: TGTGCCAGTAGTATATTGGGGGGGCACACTGAAGCTTTCTTT
length: 14
J: TRBJ1-1
V: TRBV19
size: .
D: .

CDR3: CASSYSRDSPLHF
DNA: TGTGCCAGCAGTTACTCGAGGGATTCACCCCTCCACTTT
length: 13
J: TRBJ1-6
V: TRBV6-5
size: .
D: .

CDR3: CASSEQGATDTQYF
DNA: TGTGCCAGCAGTGAGCAGGGGGCGACAGATACGCAGTATTTT
length: 14
J: TRBJ2-3
V: TRBV6-4
size: .
D: TRBD1

CDR3: CASSAGTGREAFF
DNA: TGTGCCAGCAGTGCCGGGACAGGGCGAGAAGCTTTCTTT
length: 13
J: TRBJ1-1
V: TRBV6-4
size: .
D: TRBD1

CDR3: CASSPRWASGGETQYF
DNA: TGTGCCAGCAGCCCTCGATGGGCTAGCGGGGGAGAGACCCAGTACTTC
length: 16
J: TRBJ2-5
V: TRBV6-6
size: .
D: TRBD2

CDR3: CASSEQALSYEQYF
DNA: TGTGCCAGCAGTGAGCAGGCCCTCTCCTACGAGCAGTACTTC
length: 14
J: TRBJ2-7
V: TRBV2
size: .
D: .

CDR3: CSVGTALNQPQHF
DNA: TGCAGCGTTGGGACAGCTTTAAATCAGCCCCAGCATTTT
length: 13
J: TRBJ1-5
V: TRBV29-1
size: .
D: .

CDR3: CASSATGGTEAFF
DNA: TGTGCCAGCAGCGCAACAGGGGGCACTGAAGCTTTCTTT
length: 13
J: TRBJ1-1
V: TRBV11-3
size: .
D: TRBD1

CDR3: CASSDSVGGLHF
DNA: TGTGCCAGCAGCGACTCTGTGGGAGGCCTCCACTTT
length: 12
J: TRBJ1-6
V: TRBV7-8
size: .
D: .

CDR3: CASSLRQGGTEAFF
DNA: TGTGCCAGCAGCTTGCGACAGGGCGGCACTGAAGCTTTCTTT
length: 14
J: TRBJ1-1
V: TRBV5-4
size: .
D: TRBD1

CDR3: CASSPGTSGYNEQFF
DNA: TGCGCCAGCAGCCCAGGGACTAGCGGGTACAATGAGCAGTTCTTC
length: 15
J: TRBJ2-1
V: TRBV4-1
size: .
D: TRBD2

CDR3: CASSRTPGGMYNEQFF
DNA: TGTGCCAGCAGCCGGACTCCGGGGGGGATGTACAATGAGCAGTTCTTC
length: 16
J: TRBJ2-1
V: TRBV7-3
size: .
D: TRBD2

CDR3: CASSPHLAVTYNEQFF
DNA: TGCGCCAGCAGCCCGCACCTGGCGGTTACATACAATGAGCAGTTCTTC
length: 16
J: TRBJ2-1
V: TRBV4-1
size: .
D: .

CDR3: CASSSTGSGYTF
DNA: TGTGCCAGCAGTTCGACAGGGAGCGGCTACACCTTC
length: 12
J: TRBJ1-2
V: TRBV27
size: once
D: TRBD1

CDR3: CASSPGIQHYGYTF
DNA: TGTGCCAGCTCGCCGGGAATACAGCACTATGGCTACACCTTC
length: 14
J: TRBJ1-2
V: TRBV18
size: .
D: .

CDR3: CASSLQDRARETQYF
DNA: TGTGCCAGCAGCTTACAAGACAGGGCACGGGAGACCCAGTACTTC
length: 15
J: TRBJ2-5
V: TRBV7-2
size: .
D: TRBD1

CDR3: CASSSPLTGRSTDTQYF
DNA: TGTGCCAGCAGTTCCCCATTGACAGGCCGAAGCACAGATACGCAGTATTTT
length: 17
J: TRBJ2-3
V: TRBV27
size: .
D: .

CDR3: CASSLNPGSSNEKLFF
DNA: TGTGCCAGCTCACTCAATCCAGGGTCCTCTAATGAAAAACTGTTTTTT
length: 16
J: TRBJ1-4
V: TRBV18
size: .
D: .

CDR3: CASSADRGQRGNTIYF
DNA: TGTGCCAGCAGTGCGGACAGGGGGCAGAGAGGAAACACCATATATTTT
length: 16
J: TRBJ1-3
V: TRBV2
size: .
D: TRBD1

CDR3: CASSHREPHYGYTF
DNA: TGTGCCAGCAGTCACAGGGAACCGCACTATGGCTACACCTTC
length: 14
J: TRBJ1-2
V: TRBV6-5
size: .
D: .

CDR3: CASSERGQGIYAFF
DNA: TGTGCCAGCAGTGAAAGGGGACAGGGGATATACGCTTTCTTT
length: 14
J: TRBJ1-1
V: TRBV6-1
size: once
D: TRBD1

CDR3: CASSPSSGGGRVGEQFF
DNA: TGTGCCAGCTCACCCTCCTCGGGGGGGGGCCGGGTTGGTGAGCAGTTCTTC
length: 17
J: TRBJ2-1
V: TRBV18
size: .
D: TRBD2

CDR3: CASTKTGSQPQHF
DNA: TGTGCCAGCACCAAGACAGGGAGTCAGCCCCAGCATTTT
length: 13
J: TRBJ1-5
V: TRBV28
size: .
D: TRBD1

CDR3: CASSGGLAGGTDTQYF
DNA: TGTGCCAGCAGCGGGGGACTAGCGGGGGGCACAGATACGCAGTATTTT
length: 16
J: TRBJ2-3
V: TRBV9
size: .
D: TRBD2

CDR3: CASSLPQGLYTF
DNA: TGTGCCAGCAGCTTACCTCAGGGTTTATACACCTTC
length: 12
J: TRBJ1-2
V: TRBV7-9
size: .
D: .

CDR3: CASSQGQANTEAFF
DNA: TGTGCCAGCAGCCAGGGACAGGCGAACACTGAAGCTTTCTTT
length: 14
J: TRBJ1-1
V: TRBV6-4
size: .
D: TRBD1

CDR3: CASSQQGAGSEKLFF
DNA: TGCGCCAGCAGCCAACAGGGGGCGGGTAGTGAAAAACTGTTTTTT
length: 15
J: TRBJ1-4
V: TRBV4-1
size: .
D: TRBD1

CDR3: CAISVQQLKYEQYF
DNA: TGTGCCATCAGCGTACAGCAACTCAAGTACGAGCAGTACTTC
length: 14
J: TRBJ2-7
V: TRBV10-3
size: .
D: .

CDR3: CASNLRRGQGAAYSGANVLTF
DNA: TGTGCCAGCAACTTAAGGCGGGGGCAGGGGGCTGCTTACTCTGGGGCCAACGTCCTGACTTTC
length: 21
J: TRBJ2-6
V: TRBV7-6
size: .
D: .

CDR3: CASSADRRQRGNTIYF
DNA: TGTGCCAGCAGTGCGGACAGGAGGCAGAGAGGAAACACCATATATTTT
length: 16
J: TRBJ1-3
V: TRBV2
size: .
D: TRBD1

CDR3: CAWTPGRGYYGYTF
DNA: TGTGCCTGGACCCCGGGCAGGGGGTACTATGGCTACACCTTC
length: 14
J: TRBJ1-2
V: TRBV30
size: .
D: TRBD1

CDR3: CASSLSWTQVTGELFF
DNA: TGTGCCAGCAGTTTATCGTGGACACAAGTCACCGGGGAGCTGTTTTTT
length: 16
J: TRBJ2-2
V: TRBV27
size: once
D: .

CDR3: CASSFGGTPWEQFF
DNA: TGTGCCAGCAGTTTCGGGGGTACCCCATGGGAGCAGTTCTTC
length: 14
J: TRBJ2-1
V: TRBV27
size: .
D: .

CDR3: CAILPGHRTSPSTEAFF
DNA: TGTGCCATCCTCCCGGGACACCGAACCAGCCCGTCCACTGAAGCTTTCTTT
length: 17
J: TRBJ1-1
V: TRBV10-3
size: .
D: .

CDR3: CASNLDRDGYTF
DNA: TGTGCCAGCAACCTGGACAGGGATGGCTACACCTTC
length: 12
J: TRBJ1-2
V: TRBV11-2
size: .
D: TRBD1

CDR3: CASSYPTGDAFF
DNA: TGTGCCAGCAGTTACCCAACAGGAGATGCTTTCTTT
length: 12
J: TRBJ1-1
V: TRBV6-6
size: .
D: .

CDR3: CASSLTGTSGNTIYF
DNA: TGCGCCAGCAGCCTCACAGGGACCTCTGGAAACACCATATATTTT
length: 15
J: TRBJ1-3
V: TRBV5-1
size: .
D: .

CDR3: CASSLRQGRNEKLFF
DNA: TGCGCCAGCAGCTTGAGACAGGGGAGGAATGAAAAACTGTTTTTT
length: 15
J: TRBJ1-4
V: TRBV4-1
size: .
D: TRBD1

CDR3: CASSLGHEQYF
DNA: TGTGCCAGCAGCTTAGGGCACGAGCAGTACTTC
length: 11
J: TRBJ2-7
V: TRBV11-2
size: .
D: .

CDR3: CASSPGTGSRETQYF
DNA: TGTGCCAGCAGCCCAGGGACAGGGAGTAGGGAGACCCAGTACTTC
length: 15
J: TRBJ2-5
V: TRBV5-8
size: .
D: TRBD1

CDR3: CAISIGGVTDTQYF
DNA: TGTGCCATCAGTATCGGGGGGGTAACAGATACGCAGTATTTT
length: 14
J: TRBJ2-3
V: TRBV10-3
size: .
D: TRBD2

CDR3: CASSYGTGAIRTEAFF
DNA: TGTGCCAGCAGTTATGGGACAGGGGCAATACGCACTGAAGCTTTCTTT
length: 16
J: TRBJ1-1
V: TRBV6-5
size: .
D: TRBD1

CDR3: CASSLRVGGETQYF
DNA: TGTGCCAGCAGCCTCAGAGTTGGGGGGGAGACCCAGTACTTC
length: 14
J: TRBJ2-5
V: TRBV13
size: .
D: .

CDR3: CASSLYSLQNTEAFF
DNA: TGTGCCAGTAGTCTCTACAGTCTTCAGAACACTGAAGCTTTCTTT
length: 15
J: TRBJ1-1
V: TRBV19
size: .
D: .

CDR3: CASSLDRKHEQFF
DNA: TGTGCCAGCAGCTTAGACAGGAAGCATGAGCAGTTCTTC
length: 13
J: TRBJ2-1
V: TRBV7-7
size: .
D: .

CDR3: CASSDSDGGARNEQFF
DNA: TGTGCCAGCAGTGACTCGGACGGGGGGGCCCGGAATGAGCAGTTCTTC
length: 16
J: TRBJ2-1
V: TRBV6-4
size: .
D: TRBD2

CDR3: CTSIPVGPRVYGYTF
DNA: TGCACCAGCATCCCGGTGGGGCCTAGGGTCTATGGCTACACCTTC
length: 15
J: TRBJ1-2
V: TRBV1
size: .
D: .

CDR3: CASSSLGRGIHEQYF
DNA: TGTGCCAGCAGTTCCCTAGGGCGGGGTATCCACGAGCAGTACTTC
length: 15
J: TRBJ2-7
V: TRBV27
size: few
D: .

CDR3: CASSFNGGNTEAFF
DNA: TGTGCCAGCAGTTTTAATGGAGGAAACACTGAAGCTTTCTTT
length: 14
J: TRBJ1-1
V: TRBV27
size: .
D: .

CDR3: CASGWTGAYEQYF
DNA: TGTGCCAGCGGATGGACAGGAGCCTACGAGCAGTACTTC
length: 13
J: TRBJ2-7
V: TRBV7-2
size: .
D: TRBD1

CDR3: CASSSIPRAGALQETQYF
DNA: TGTGCCAGCAGTTCAATCCCTCGGGCGGGGGCCCTCCAAGAGACCCAGTACTTC
length: 18
J: TRBJ2-5
V: TRBV27
size: .
D: .

CDR3: CASSPSGQPQHF
DNA: TGTGCCAGCAGTCCCTCGGGACAGCCCCAGCATTTT
length: 12
J: TRBJ1-5
V: TRBV6-1
size: .
D: .

CDR3: CASSQDPRRGLSYEQYF
DNA: TGTGCCAGCAGCCAAGATCCTAGACGAGGTTTATCCTACGAGCAGTACTTC
length: 17
J: TRBJ2-7
V: TRBV14
size: .
D: .